Listed below are T cell receptor beta chains from one sample, sequenced in a study of CD4+ T cells in melanoma. Profiling relied on immunoSEQ multiplex PCR, and the TCRdb table lists in-frame clones only, not all of them. The data show more than 12,000 clones, approximately 88% seen once. The sequencing sample was made of cells from a culture (not recorded whether cultured in vitro). These receptors were taken from a human donor with melanoma. Both conserved end residues are part of each CDR3. The D gene is left open where the match is weak. Size is stated for part of the rows, as once, few or many counts, or as a class when the clone is expanded.

D	V	J	size	CDR3	DNA
-	TRBV5-5	TRBJ1-2	-	CASSLDLDGYTF	TGTGCCAGCAGCTTGGACCTAGATGGCTACACCTTC
-	TRBV5-1	TRBJ1-4	-	CASSFGHLREKLFF	TGCGCCAGCAGCTTTGGGCACCTCAGGGAAAAACTGTTTTTT
TRBD1	TRBV5-1	TRBJ2-7	once	CASSVGQTSYEQYF	TGCGCCAGCAGCGTGGGACAGACTTCCTACGAGCAGTACTTC
TRBD1	TRBV30	TRBJ1-5	-	CAWAGTGGRLGQPQHF	TGTGCCTGGGCCGGGACAGGGGGCAGGTTGGGGCAGCCCCAGCATTTT
-	TRBV9	TRBJ2-2	once	CASSVGSGVNTGELFF	TGTGCCAGCAGCGTAGGGTCAGGGGTTAACACCGGGGAGCTGTTTTTT
-	TRBV11-2	TRBJ1-2	-	CGSSPGSGYTF	TGCGGTAGTAGTCCGGGATCTGGCTACACCTTC
-	TRBV11-2	TRBJ1-1	few	CASSLEFGKMNTEAFF	TGTGCCAGCAGCTTAGAGTTTGGGAAAATGAACACTGAAGCTTTCTTT
-	TRBV30	TRBJ1-2	-	CAWSGRSRSSYGYTF	TGTGCCTGGAGTGGGAGGAGTCGGTCAAGCTATGGCTACACCTTC
-	TRBV6-5	TRBJ2-7	-	CASSYRAGDDEQYF	TGTGCCAGCAGTTACCGGGCAGGGGATGACGAGCAGTACTTC
-	TRBV7-3	TRBJ2-6	few	CASSFQGSGANVLTF	TGTGCCAGCAGCTTCCAGGGCTCTGGGGCCAACGTCCTGACTTTC
-	TRBV6-5	TRBJ1-2	-	CASRSAGANYGYTF	TGTGCCAGCAGGTCGGCCGGAGCTAACTATGGCTACACCTTC
-	TRBV5-6	TRBJ1-2	-	CASSLVGGSYGYTF	TGTGCCAGCAGCTTGGTCGGGGGCTCCTATGGCTACACCTTC
TRBD2	TRBV11-3	TRBJ2-3	-	CASSDRLAGESTDTQYF	TGTGCCAGCAGCGACCGACTAGCGGGGGAGTCCACAGATACGCAGTATTTT
-	TRBV27	TRBJ1-6	-	CASSPPRIYNSPLHF	TGTGCCAGCAGTCCCCCCCGAATCTATAATTCACCCCTCCACTTT
-	TRBV5-1	TRBJ1-1	-	CASSPEGRSAFF	TGCGCCAGCAGCCCTGAGGGGAGATCAGCTTTCTTT
-	TRBV27	TRBJ1-4	-	CASTATGRGSTNEKLFF	TGTGCCAGCACCGCGACGGGACGCGGATCAACTAATGAAAAACTGTTTTTT
-	TRBV6-5	TRBJ2-2	-	CASRQVRGPRGELFF	TGTGCCAGCAGGCAGGTCCGAGGGCCTAGGGGGGAGCTGTTTTTT
TRBD1	TRBV5-5	TRBJ1-2	-	CASSTDPDRDEDGYTF	TGTGCCAGCAGCACCGACCCGGACAGGGACGAAGATGGCTACACCTTC
TRBD2	TRBV7-6	TRBJ2-5	-	CASSQGRREQYF	TGTGCCAGCAGCCAAGGAAGGCGGGAGCAGTACTTC
-	TRBV9	TRBJ1-4	-	CASSGGTGEKLFF	TGTGCCAGCAGCGGGGGGACCGGAGAAAAACTGTTTTTT